This T cell receptor beta chain was identified during a study of cytomegalovirus exposure and HLA in healthy donors. Study results and limitations: In vitro assays verified that a few CMV-associated chains recognized CMV antigens specifically.

The PCR used 60 Vbeta and 13 Jbeta primers. Assay used: immunoSEQ multiplex PCR; TCRdb lists only in-frame clones, some missing. The sample lists under 95,000 clones, roughly 83% occurring once. As for this clone: Its antigen remains unidentified.

Germline V gene sequence: CDR1 SNHLY, CDR2 FYNNEI. The CDR3 totals 14 residues. The J segment lost 7 bases and the V segment lost 5 bases, leaving 9 bases of the junction unmatched. This sequence joins TRBV2 and TRBJ2-7; TRBD1 matches at 9 bases. The clonotype comes from a woman in her thirties or forties in good health and CMV-seropositive. Material: PBMCs. In nucleotides, the CDR3 is TGTGCCAGCAGTCCGACAGGGGGGATGAGGGAGCAGTACTTC. Translated: CASSPTGGMREQYF.